This T cell receptor beta chain was identified in a study of identical twins. Template switching created a universal primer site, and the cDNA included unique molecular identifiers. From the 5' RACE reads, TCRdb called clonotypes with MiXCR, one entry per CDR3 protein. This table holds roughly 350,000 distinct CDR3 sequences, 9% found once. Every sampled donor was Caucasian and healthy. As to this clonotype: The antigen is unknown.

The CDR3 loop spans 13 amino acids. Trimming stripped 1 base from V and 10 bases from J, with 8 bases between. Study-level results: Whereas memory repertoires showed no such difference, abundant cord blood beta clonotypes carried fewer insertions. One should note that invariant MAIT and iNKT cells could partly confound zero-insertion analyses.

The V call is TRBV12-3 or TRBV12-4, the J call TRBJ1-6; D uncertain. The sequence was collected from a woman aged 50 to 65 in good health. Sequenced input: naive T cells sorted from blood. CDR3 sequence reads: CASSLEGRSPLHF. The DNA for the CDR3 is TGTGCCAGCAGTTTAGAAGGGCGATCACCCCTCCACTTT.